These 10 T cell receptor beta chains were sequenced from one sample in a study of T cell responses to AZD1222 COVID-19 vaccine. Measured with immunoSEQ multiplex PCR; TCRdb has only the in-frame clones, and not every one. The sample records about 21,000 clones, about 80% being singletons. The input for sequencing was peripheral blood, taken on day 0 of AZD1222 vaccination. These receptors were taken from an adult in good health.

The chain recombines TRBV28 with TRBJ1-2; possible D gene TRBD1, 6 bases. CDR1 is MDHEN and CDR2 is SYDVKM in the germline V gene. Trimming took 5 bases from V and 4 from J, leaving 17 bases between them. CDR3 length: 15 amino acids. The CDR3: CASSPNTGTTYGYTF. As DNA, the CDR3 is TGTGCCAGCAGTCCCAATACCGGGACAACCTATGGCTACACCTTC.

This clone was observed a handful of times. V is TRBV10-2 and J is TRBJ2-2; the D gene could be TRBD1 or TRBD2 (5 bases each). Trimming removed 8 bases from V and 5 bases from J, with 9 bases in between. The CDR3 runs to 12 residues. In germline, CDR1 is WSHSY, CDR2 SAAADI. The CDR3 DNA follows: TGCGCCAGCGGGACGTATACCGGGGAGCTGTTTTTT. Amino acids: CASGTYTGELFF.

V is TRBV7-3 and J is TRBJ2-3; maybe TRBD2 (5 bases). This CDR3 contains 15 residues. Germline assignment: CDR1 SGHTA and CDR2 FQGTGA. Trimming stripped 2 bases from V and 0 bases from J, with 9 bases between. CDR3 in DNA: TGTGCCAGCAGCTTAGCGGGCCACAGCACAGATACGCAGTATTTT. Its translation: CASSLAGHSTDTQYF.

This chain joins TRBV2 and TRBJ1-2; no reliable D call. Trimming removed 6 bases at V and 5 bases at J, with 16 bases between. Germline V gene data show CDR1 as SNHLY and CDR2 as FYNNEI. The CDR3 loop spans 14 amino acids. In DNA, the CDR3 is TGTGCCAGCAGGAGAACCATAGACGTATATGGCTACACCTTC. Its translation: CASRRTIDVYGYTF.

This clone has only a few counts. J is TRBJ1-6 and V is TRBV15; unclear D gene. CDR1 and CDR2 from the germline V gene are LNHNV and YYDKDF (reference sequence). Trimming shortened V by 4 bases and J by 5 bases, and 12 bases separated the two germline ends. This CDR3 has 15 residues. The CDR3: CATSMGRHHNSPLHF. The DNA for the CDR3 is TGTGCCACCAGCATGGGCAGACATCATAATTCACCCCTCCACTTT.

The chain links TRBV7-2 to TRBJ2-1; D is uncertain. Germline lookup yields CDR1 SGHTA and CDR2 FQGNSA. The CDR3 has 11 amino acids. The V end was cut by 1 base, the J end by 16 bases, with 11 bases between. The CDR3 reads CASSLGISSFF. CDR3 DNA sequence: TGTGCCAGCAGCTTAGGGATTAGCTCCTTCTTC.

The genes are TRBV7-3 and TRBJ2-1; 8 nucleotides line up with TRBD1. This CDR3 spans 15 amino acids. The germline V gene encodes CDR1 SGHTA and CDR2 FQGTGA. The V and J ends lost 4 bases and 6 bases, in that order; junction bases with no gene match: 8. CDR3 sequence reads: CASSSQGALSNEQFF. CDR3 DNA: TGTGCCAGCAGCTCCCAGGGGGCTCTTAGCAATGAGCAGTTCTTC.

The V gene is TRBV5-1, the J gene TRBJ1-6; TRBD1 is a possible D gene (5 bases). Trimming shortened V by 0 bases and J by 8 bases, and 15 bases separated the two germline ends. This CDR3 contains 16 residues. CDR1 and CDR2 (germline): SGHRS, YFSETQ. The CDR3 bases are TGCGCCAGCAGCTTGGAAGGTGGGGCCTTGCATTCACCCCTCCACTTT. Its translation: CASSLEGGALHSPLHF. The full variable domain, with the rest looked up from reference TRBV5-1 and TRBJ1-6, is KAGVTQTPRYLIKTRGQQVTLSCSPISGHRSVSWYQQTPGQGLQFLFEYFSETQRNKGNFPGRFSGRQFSNSRSEMNVSTLELGDSALYLCASSLEGGALHSPLHFGNGTRLTVT.

This clone was picked up a small number of times. This chain links TRBV5-1 with TRBJ1-1; 7 bases map to TRBD1. V gave up 4 bases and J gave up 7 bases; unmatched junction bases: 4. The CDR3 totals 12 residues. CDR1 is SGHRS, CDR2 YFSETQ, per germline. Written as DNA, the CDR3 is TGCGCCAGCAGCCCAGGGGGGGTTGAAGCTTTCTTT. Amino acid sequence: CASSPGGVEAFF.

This clone appeared once. The chain uses TRBV5-4 and TRBJ2-1; 10 nucleotides match TRBD2. Germline CDR1 SGHNT, CDR2 YYREEE (reference sequence). This CDR3 comprises 15 residues. The J segment lost 7 bases and the V segment lost 2 bases, leaving 6 bases of the junction unmatched. The DNA of the CDR3 is TGTGCCAGCAGCTTAAAACTAGCGGGAAGTAATGAGCAGTTCTTC. This encodes CASSLKLAGSNEQFF. The whole variable domain, filled in from reference TRBV5-4 and TRBJ2-1, reads ETGVTQSPTHLIKTRGQQVTLRCSSQSGHNTVSWYQQALGQGPQFIFQYYREEENGRGNFPPRFSGLQFPNYSSELNVNALELDDSALYLCASSLKLAGSNEQFFGPGTRLTVL.